The source of this T cell receptor (beta chain) is a study of Graves' ophthalmopathy and Graves' hyperthyroidism. Study overall: There was a collection of peripheral blood at initial diagnosis, before any treatment. Study outcomes and limitations: Ophthalmopathy progression was predicted by the model at roughly 66% sensitivity and about 79% specificity.

There are 13 residues in the CDR3. Germline V CDR1 and CDR2: MNHNS, SASEGT. V gave up 2 bases and J gave up 6 bases, with 5 bases separating them. TCR beta CDR3 amplification used RNA transcripts. HTBI primers were used in a first-round RT-PCR, which preceded a second-round multiplex PCR. Using its own MiXCR run on the multiplex PCR reads, TCRdb lists one record per CDR3 protein. The sample records just over 600,000 distinct CDR3 sequences, roughly 20% being singletons. Comments on this clonotype: Antigen: not known.

V and J are TRBV6-1 and TRBJ1-6; D is uncertain. The sequence derives from a woman aged 18-30 years with stable Graves' hyperthyroidism. Some clones in this sample may be carry-over from other donors' samples. Sample: peripheral blood. In DNA form, the CDR3 reads TGTGCCAGCAGTGAATTTCGTAATTCACCCCTCCACTTT. It encodes CASSEFRNSPLHF.